The source of this TCR beta chain is a study of tumor and adjacent non-tumor tissue in lung cancer. Findings and limits, study-wide: TCR diversity was significantly greater in tumor than normal lung tissue. Tumor repertoires had a smaller top 100 clone share than normal lung.

This clonotype was detected many times. The antigen is not known. RNA was extracted from bulk tissue without any cell sorting. More than 3 cm separated this lung sample from the edge of the tumor. Three rounds of nested PCR, following a modified ARM-PCR protocol, produced the TCRbeta library. MiXCR, run by TCRdb on the multiplex PCR reads, gives a single entry per CDR3 protein. The sample lists tens of thousands of distinct CDR3 sequences, nearly 70% seen once, with about 30% in the top ten. The V gene's germline CDR1 is DFQATT and CDR2 SNEGSKA (reference sequence). This CDR3 has 17 residues. V lost 6 bases, J lost 4 bases, and 18 bases stayed unmatched.

The J gene is TRBJ1-1, the V gene TRBV20-1; 9 bases are a match to TRBD1. The receptor was isolated from a woman between 50 and 59 years old with non-small cell lung cancer. The sample taken for sequencing was distant non-tumor lung tissue. CDR3 region: CSASPPGQGDGGTEAFF. DNA of the CDR3: TGCAGTGCGAGTCCTCCGGGACAGGGTGACGGGGGCACTGAAGCTTTCTTT.